This T cell receptor (beta chain) was retrieved from a study of T cells in women clearing cervical HPV infection. Study summary: Controls' single incident HPV16 infection cleared within 12 months without precancer. Case blood drawn at lesion detection; control blood after infection cleared.

Data came from immunoSEQ multiplex PCR; TCRdb stores just in-frame clones and leaves some out. The table gives around 30,000 clones; the top ten clones make up roughly 18% of it. The CDR3 spans 15 residues. V lost 6 bases to trimming and J lost 4 bases, with 17 bases between them. The germline V gene encodes CDR1 SGHRS and CDR2 YFSETQ. All donors had a single incident cervical HPV16 infection, not prevalent. In the case of this clone: The read stops 3 residues short of the end of the CDR3; the missing end is completed from the germline J gene.

The J gene is TRBJ2-1, the V gene TRBV5-1, with D possibly TRBD2 on 6 matching bases. Sequenced: blood buffy coat. This TCR derives from a woman aged 18 to 75 with a cervical HPV16 infection that either progressed to CIN3+ or cleared (not recorded which). CDR3 region: CASTVVASEYNEQFF. CDR3 bases read: TGCGCCAGCACCGTTGTCGCTAGCGAGTACAATGAG. Full variable domain (missing parts from reference TRBV5-1 and TRBJ2-1): KAGVTQTPRYLIKTRGQQVTLSCSPISGHRSVSWYQQTPGQGLQFLFEYFSETQRNKGNFPGRFSGRQFSNSRSEMNVSTLELGDSALYLCASTVVASEYNEQFFGPGTRLTVL.